The TCR beta chain under discussion was sequenced for a study of yellow fever vaccine responses in identical twins. This clonotype occurred once. MiXCR, applied by TCRdb to the RT-PCR reads, yields one record per CDR3 protein. The sample holds 4,800 or so distinct CDR3 sequences, around 64% seen once. Trimming stripped 0 bases from V and 3 bases from J, with 12 bases between. Germline-derived CDR1 and CDR2 are LGHDT and YNNKEL (reference sequence). The CDR3 runs to 15 residues. The sequence was collected from a woman younger than 30 who received the yellow fever vaccine. The input for sequencing was T cells from blood (PBMCs), unsorted or a sorted subset (not recorded which), taken before or after yellow fever vaccination (not recorded which). This chain links TRBV3-1 with TRBJ2-7; the D is unclear. CDR3 sequence (DNA): TGTGCCAGCAGCCAAGATGTGCAGGCTATCTACGAGCAGTACTTC. This translates into CASSQDVQAIYEQYF.